Here is one T cell receptor (beta chain) with its context. The data derive from a study of blood T cell repertoires in COVID-19. About the research overall: T cells, B-cell-depleted T cells, or PBMCs supplied cDNA or gDNA.

The CDR3 contains 17 residues. The J segment lost 3 bases and the V segment lost 4 bases, leaving 11 bases of the junction unmatched. Germline CDR1 reads SGHVS; CDR2 reads FNYEAQ. Data came from immunoSEQ multiplex PCR; TCRdb stores just in-frame clones and leaves some out. The table records fewer than 350,000 clones, around 86% of them present only once. Material for sequencing was peripheral blood. This chain connects TRBV7-6 to TRBJ2-1, with 8 positions matching TRBD2. This TCR derives from a man aged 40-49 years with active or convalescent COVID-19. The CDR3 protein is CASSSPREREFYNEQFF. The CDR3 DNA reads as TGTGCCAGCAGCTCCCCAAGGGAGCGGGAGTTCTACAATGAGCAGTTCTTC. The full variable domain, with the rest looked up from reference TRBV7-6 and TRBJ2-1, is GAGVSQSPRYKVTKRGQDVALRCDPISGHVSLYWYRQALGQGPEFLTYFNYEAQQDKSGLPNDRFSAERPEGSISTLTIQRTEQRDSAMYRCASSSPREREFYNEQFFGPGTRLTVL.